This TCR beta chain was sequenced in a study of T cell responses to AZD1222 COVID-19 vaccine. The CDR3 spans 15 residues. Germline V gives CDR1 SGHRS, CDR2 YFSETQ. V lost 6 bases, J lost 4 bases, and 19 bases lay in between. The repertoire was sequenced with immunoSEQ multiplex PCR; TCRdb's copy has only in-frame clones and lacks some. The sample contains over 95,000 clones, about 89% of which appear only once. Sequencing used peripheral blood, obtained on day 0 of AZD1222 vaccination. The rearrangement joins TRBV5-1 to TRBJ2-5; D may be TRBD1 (6 bases). This clonotype originated in an adult in good health. The DNA of the CDR3 is TGCGCCAGCAACACAGGGATGGGGGTTGGAGAGACCCAGTACTTC. It codes for CASNTGMGVGETQYF.